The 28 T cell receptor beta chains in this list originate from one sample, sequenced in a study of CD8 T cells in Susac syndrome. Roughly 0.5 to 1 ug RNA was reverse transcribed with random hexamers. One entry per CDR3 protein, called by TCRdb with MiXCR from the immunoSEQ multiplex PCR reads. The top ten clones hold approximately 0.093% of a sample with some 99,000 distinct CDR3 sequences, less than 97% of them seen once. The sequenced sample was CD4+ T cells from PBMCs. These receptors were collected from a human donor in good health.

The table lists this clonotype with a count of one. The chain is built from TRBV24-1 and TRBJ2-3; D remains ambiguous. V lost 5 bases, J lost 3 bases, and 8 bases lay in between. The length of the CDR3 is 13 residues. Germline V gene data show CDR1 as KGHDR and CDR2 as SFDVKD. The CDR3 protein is CATSGPVTDTQYF. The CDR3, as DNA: TGTGCCACCAGTGGCCCCGTAACAGATACGCAGTATTTT.

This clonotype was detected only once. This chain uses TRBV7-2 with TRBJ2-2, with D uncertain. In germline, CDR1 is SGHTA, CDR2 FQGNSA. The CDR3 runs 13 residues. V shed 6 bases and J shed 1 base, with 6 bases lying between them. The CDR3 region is CASRTQNTGELFF. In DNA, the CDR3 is TGTGCCAGCAGAACACAGAACACCGGGGAGCTGTTTTTT.

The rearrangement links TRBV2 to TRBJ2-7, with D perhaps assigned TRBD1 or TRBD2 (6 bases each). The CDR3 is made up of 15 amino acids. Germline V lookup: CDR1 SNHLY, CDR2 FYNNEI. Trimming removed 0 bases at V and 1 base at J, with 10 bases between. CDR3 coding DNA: TGTGCCAGCAGTGAAGCGGGGGGCGCATCCTACGAGCAGTACTTC. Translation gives CASSEAGGASYEQYF.

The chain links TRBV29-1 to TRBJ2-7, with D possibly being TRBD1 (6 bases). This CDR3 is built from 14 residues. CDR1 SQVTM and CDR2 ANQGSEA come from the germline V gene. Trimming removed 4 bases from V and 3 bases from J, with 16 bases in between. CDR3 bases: TGCAGCGTTGTAGGGGGAACGAGCAGCTACGAGCAGTACTTC. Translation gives CSVVGGTSSYEQYF.

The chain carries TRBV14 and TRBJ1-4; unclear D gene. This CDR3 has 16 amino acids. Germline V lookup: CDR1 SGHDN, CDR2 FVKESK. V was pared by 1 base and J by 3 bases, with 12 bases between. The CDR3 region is CASSQALVRANEKLFF. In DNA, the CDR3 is TGTGCCAGCAGCCAAGCCTTAGTGAGGGCTAATGAAAAACTGTTTTTT.

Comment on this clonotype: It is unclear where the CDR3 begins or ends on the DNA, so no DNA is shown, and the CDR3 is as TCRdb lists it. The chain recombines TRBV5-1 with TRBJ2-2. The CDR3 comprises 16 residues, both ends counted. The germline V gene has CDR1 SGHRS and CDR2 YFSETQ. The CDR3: CASILDRMENTGELFF.

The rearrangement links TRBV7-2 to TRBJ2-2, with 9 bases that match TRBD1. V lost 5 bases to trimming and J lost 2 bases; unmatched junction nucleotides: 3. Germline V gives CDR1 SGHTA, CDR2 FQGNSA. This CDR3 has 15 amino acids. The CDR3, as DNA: TGTGCCAGCAGCCTCACAGGGGGCAACACCGGGGAGCTGTTTTTT. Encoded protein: CASSLTGGNTGELFF.

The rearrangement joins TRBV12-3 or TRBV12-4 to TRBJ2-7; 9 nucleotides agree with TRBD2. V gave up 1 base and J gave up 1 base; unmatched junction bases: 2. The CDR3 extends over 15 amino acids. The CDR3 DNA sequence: TGTGCCAGCAGTTTAGGGACTAGCGTTTCCTACGAGCAGTACTTC. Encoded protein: CASSLGTSVSYEQYF.

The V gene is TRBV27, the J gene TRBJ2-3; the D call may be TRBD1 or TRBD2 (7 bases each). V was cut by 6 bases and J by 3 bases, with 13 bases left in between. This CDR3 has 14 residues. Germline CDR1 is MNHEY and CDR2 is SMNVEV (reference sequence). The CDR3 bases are TGTGCCAGCAGGACAGGGAGGGAAACAGATACGCAGTATTTT. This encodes CASRTGRETDTQYF.

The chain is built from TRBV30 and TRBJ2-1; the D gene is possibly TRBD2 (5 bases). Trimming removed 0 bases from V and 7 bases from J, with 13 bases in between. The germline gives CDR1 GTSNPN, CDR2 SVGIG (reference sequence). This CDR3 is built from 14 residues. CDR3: CAWSVRGLRNEQFF. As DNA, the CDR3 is TGTGCCTGGAGTGTACGGGGTCTTAGGAATGAGCAGTTCTTC. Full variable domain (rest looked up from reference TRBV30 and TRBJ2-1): SQTIHQWPATLVQPVGSPLSLECTVEGTSNPNLYWYRQAAGRGLQLLFYSVGIGQISSEVPQNLSASRPQDRQFILSSKKLLLSDSGFYLCAWSVRGLRNEQFFGPGTRLTVL.

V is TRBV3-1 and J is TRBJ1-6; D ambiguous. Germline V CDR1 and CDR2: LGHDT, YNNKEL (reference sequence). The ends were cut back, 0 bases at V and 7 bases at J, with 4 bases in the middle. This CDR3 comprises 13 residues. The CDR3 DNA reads TGTGCCAGCAGCCAAGATGAGAATTCACCCCTCCACTTT. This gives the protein CASSQDENSPLHF.

The CDR3 is CASSSTYNEQFF. The CDR3 DNA is TGTGCCAGCAGCTCGACCTACAATGAGCAGTTCTTC. The J gene is TRBJ2-1, the V gene TRBV7-2; D call uncertain. The CDR3 sequence is 12 residues long. Germline loops: CDR1 SGHTA, CDR2 FQGNSA. The ends were cut back, 4 bases at V and 2 bases at J, with 3 bases in the middle.

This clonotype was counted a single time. CDR3 DNA: TGTGCCAGCAGTATCGGGAAAGGGATAGATACGCAGTATTTT. As protein: CASSIGKGIDTQYF. This sequence joins TRBV12-3 or TRBV12-4 and TRBJ2-3; TRBD2 is a possible D gene (5 bases). This CDR3 region has 14 residues. V gave up 5 bases and J gave up 5 bases, with 14 bases separating them.

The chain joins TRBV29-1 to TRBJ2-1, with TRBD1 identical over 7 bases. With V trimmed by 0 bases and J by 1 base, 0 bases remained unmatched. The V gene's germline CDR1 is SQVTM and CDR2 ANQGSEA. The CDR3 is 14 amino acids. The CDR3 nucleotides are TGCAGCGTTGAAGAGGACAGGTCCTACAATGAGCAGTTCTTC. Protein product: CSVEEDRSYNEQFF.

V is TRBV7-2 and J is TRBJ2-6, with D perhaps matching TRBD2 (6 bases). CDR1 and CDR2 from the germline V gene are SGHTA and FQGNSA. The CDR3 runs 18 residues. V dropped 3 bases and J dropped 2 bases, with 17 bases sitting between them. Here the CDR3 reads CASSFTGTDQTGANVLTF. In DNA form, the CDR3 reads TGTGCCAGCAGCTTCACCGGGACTGACCAAACTGGGGCCAACGTCCTGACTTTC.

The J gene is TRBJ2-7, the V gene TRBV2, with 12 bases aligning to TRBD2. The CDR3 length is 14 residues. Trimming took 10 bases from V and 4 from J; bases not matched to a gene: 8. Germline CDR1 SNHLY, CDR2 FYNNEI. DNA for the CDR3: TGTGCCACGACTGGGCTAGCGGGAGGGTACGAGCAGTACTTC. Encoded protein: CATTGLAGGYEQYF.

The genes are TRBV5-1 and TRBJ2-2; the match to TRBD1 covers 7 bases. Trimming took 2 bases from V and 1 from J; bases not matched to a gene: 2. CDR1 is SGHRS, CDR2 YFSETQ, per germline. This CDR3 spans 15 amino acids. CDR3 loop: CASSFTGENTGELFF. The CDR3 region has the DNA TGCGCCAGCAGCTTCACAGGGGAGAACACCGGGGAGCTGTTTTTT.

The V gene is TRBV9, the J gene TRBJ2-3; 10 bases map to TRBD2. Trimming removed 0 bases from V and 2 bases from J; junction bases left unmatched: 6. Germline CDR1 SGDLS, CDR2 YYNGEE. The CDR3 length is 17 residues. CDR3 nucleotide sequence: TGTGCCAGCAGCGTAGGAGTAGCGGGGGGACTCACAGATACGCAGTATTTT. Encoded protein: CASSVGVAGGLTDTQYF.

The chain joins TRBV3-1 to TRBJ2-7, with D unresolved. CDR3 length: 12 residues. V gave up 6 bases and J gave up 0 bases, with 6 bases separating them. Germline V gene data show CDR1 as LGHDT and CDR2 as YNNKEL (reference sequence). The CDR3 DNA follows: TGTGCCAGCAGTCGAGTCTCCTACGAGCAGTACTTC. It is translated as CASSRVSYEQYF.

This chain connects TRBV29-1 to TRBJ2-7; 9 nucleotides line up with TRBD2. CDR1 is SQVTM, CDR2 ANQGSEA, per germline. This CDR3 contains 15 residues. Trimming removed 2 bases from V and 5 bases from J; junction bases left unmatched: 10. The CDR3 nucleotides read TGCAGCGTTGAAAGTGTAGCGGGGGCGAAGGACGAGCAGTACTTC. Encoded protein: CSVESVAGAKDEQYF.

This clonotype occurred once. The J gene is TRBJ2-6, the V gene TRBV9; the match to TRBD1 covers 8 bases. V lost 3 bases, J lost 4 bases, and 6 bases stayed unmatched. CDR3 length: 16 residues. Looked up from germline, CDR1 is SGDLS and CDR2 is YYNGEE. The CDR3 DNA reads TGTGCCAGCAGCGGGACAGGGTATTCCGGGGCCAACGTCCTGACTTTC. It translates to CASSGTGYSGANVLTF.

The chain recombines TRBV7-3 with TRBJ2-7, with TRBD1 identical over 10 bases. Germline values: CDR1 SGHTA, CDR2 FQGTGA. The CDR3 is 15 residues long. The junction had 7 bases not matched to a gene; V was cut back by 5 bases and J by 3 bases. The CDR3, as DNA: TGTGCCAGCAGCAAAAGGGGACAGGGGAACTACGAGCAGTACTTC. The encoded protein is CASSKRGQGNYEQYF.

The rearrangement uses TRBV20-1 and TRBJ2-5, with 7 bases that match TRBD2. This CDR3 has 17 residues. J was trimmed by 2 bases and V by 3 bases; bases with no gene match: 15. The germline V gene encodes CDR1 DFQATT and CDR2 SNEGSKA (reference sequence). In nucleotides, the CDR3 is TGCAGTGCTAGCCGGGCGAGTAGTCGGGGGGTACAAGAGACCCAGTACTTC. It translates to CSASRASSRGVQETQYF.

CDR3 protein: CAQQGRGSTDTQYF. CDR3 coding DNA: TGTGCCCAGCAGGGGCGGGGGTCCACAGATACGCAGTATTTT. The V call is TRBV30, the J call TRBJ2-3; the D gene is possibly TRBD2 (7 bases). The ends were cut back, 8 bases at V and 2 bases at J, with 17 bases in the middle. Germline-derived CDR1 and CDR2 are GTSNPN and SVGIG (reference sequence). The CDR3 has 14 amino acids.

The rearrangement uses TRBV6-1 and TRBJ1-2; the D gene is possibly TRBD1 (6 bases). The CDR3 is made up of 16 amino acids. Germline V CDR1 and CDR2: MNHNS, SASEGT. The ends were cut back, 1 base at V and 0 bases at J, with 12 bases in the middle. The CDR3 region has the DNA TGTGCCAGCAGTGAAGACAGGGTGGCAGCTAACTATGGCTACACCTTC. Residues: CASSEDRVAANYGYTF.

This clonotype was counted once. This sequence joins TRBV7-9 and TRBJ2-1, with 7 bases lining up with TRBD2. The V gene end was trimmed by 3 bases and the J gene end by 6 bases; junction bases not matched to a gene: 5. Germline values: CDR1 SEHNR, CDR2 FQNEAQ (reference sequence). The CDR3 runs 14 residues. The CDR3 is CASSLGAGLNEQFF. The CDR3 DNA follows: TGTGCCAGCAGCTTGGGAGCGGGGCTCAATGAGCAGTTCTTC.

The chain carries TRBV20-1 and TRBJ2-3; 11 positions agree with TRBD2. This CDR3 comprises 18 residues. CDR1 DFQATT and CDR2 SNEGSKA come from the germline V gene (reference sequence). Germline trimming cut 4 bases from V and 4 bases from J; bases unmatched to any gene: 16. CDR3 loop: CSAKGLAGGTWDADTQYF. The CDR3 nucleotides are TGCAGTGCTAAGGGTCTAGCGGGAGGAACATGGGACGCAGATACGCAGTATTTT.

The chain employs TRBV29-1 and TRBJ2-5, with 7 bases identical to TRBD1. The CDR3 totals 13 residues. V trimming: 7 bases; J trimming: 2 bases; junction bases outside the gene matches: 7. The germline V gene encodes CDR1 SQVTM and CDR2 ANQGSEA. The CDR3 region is CSGTGVGQETQYF. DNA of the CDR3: TGCAGCGGTACAGGGGTGGGTCAAGAGACCCAGTACTTC.